These T cell receptor beta chains were read from a single sample in a study of T-cell reconstitution after alpha-beta-depleted transplantation in children. A single record per CDR3 protein comes from TCRdb applying MiXCR to the PCR reads. Here the sample spans about 400,000 distinct CDR3 sequences, roughly 14% being singletons. Sequencing was performed on PBMCs, taken from the stem cell graft. Receptors were obtained from a human donor who donated a stem cell graft to a child with Fanconi anemia. Both conserved end residues are part of each CDR3. The D gene is left open where the match is weak. Expanded clones are given a class, and other clones once, few, many or no size at all.

many	TRBV25-1	-	TRBJ2-1	CASSEVGGHNEQFF	TGTGCCAGCAGTGAGGTGGGCGGTCACAATGAGCAGTTCTTC
-	TRBV7-9	-	TRBJ1-4	CASSLMDISKLFF	TGTGCCAGCAGCCTAATGGACATATCTAAACTGTTTTTT
many	TRBV11-2	-	TRBJ1-2	CASSPTGGDIYGYTF	TGTGCCAGCAGCCCCACGGGGGGCGATATCTATGGCTACACCTTC
-	TRBV12-3/TRBV12-4	TRBD1	TRBJ2-3	CASGKGTARTDTQYF	TGTGCCAGCGGGAAAGGGACAGCTCGCACAGATACGCAGTATTTT
many	TRBV2	TRBD2	TRBJ2-1	CASSPRPPSGRNNEQFF	TGTGCCAGCAGCCCCCGCCCCCCTAGCGGTAGAAACAATGAGCAGTTCTTC
few	TRBV29-1	-	TRBJ2-1	CSVGAQGNNEQFF	TGCAGCGTTGGGGCGCAGGGAAACAATGAGCAGTTCTTC
few	TRBV5-1	TRBD1	TRBJ2-7	CASSLAPTGGIGYEQYF	TGCGCCAGCAGCTTGGCCCCAACAGGGGGGATCGGATACGAGCAGTACTTC
many	TRBV25-1	-	TRBJ2-3	CASSLTVASTDTQYF	TGTGCCAGTTCCCTGACTGTCGCTAGCACAGATACGCAGTATTTT
-	TRBV6-5	-	TRBJ2-6	CASSYAPGANVLTF	TGTGCCAGCAGTTACGCACCTGGGGCCAACGTCCTGACTTTC
-	TRBV6-2/TRBV6-3	-	TRBJ2-1	CASRPLTGNEQFF	TGTGCCAGCAGACCCCTGACAGGTAATGAGCAGTTCTTC
-	TRBV27	TRBD1	TRBJ1-2	CASSPWEDRGLYGYTF	TGTGCCAGCAGTCCATGGGAGGACAGGGGGCTCTATGGCTACACCTTC
-	TRBV5-1	-	TRBJ1-1	CASRTEPNTEAFF	TGCGCCAGCAGGACAGAGCCGAACACTGAAGCTTTCTTT
many	TRBV20-1	-	TRBJ2-7	CSARVGGSLDEQYF	TGCAGTGCTAGGGTTGGGGGATCCCTCGACGAGCAGTACTTC
few	TRBV18	-	TRBJ1-1	CASSPRNRANTEAFF	TGTGCCAGCTCACCACGAAACAGAGCAAACACTGAAGCTTTCTTT
-	TRBV4-1	-	TRBJ2-2	CASSQETGSYLTGELFF	TGCGCCAGCAGCCAAGAAACGGGATCCTACCTCACCGGGGAGCTGTTTTTT
few	TRBV28	-	TRBJ1-2	CASSSDRSHGYTF	TGTGCCAGCAGTTCCGACAGATCCCATGGCTACACCTTC
few	TRBV19	TRBD1	TRBJ1-1	CASSKTGRYTEAFF	TGTGCCAGTAGTAAGACAGGGCGGTACACTGAAGCTTTCTTT
many	TRBV5-1	-	TRBJ2-3	CASSLALFPTDTQYF	TGCGCCAGCAGCTTGGCACTTTTCCCCACAGATACGCAGTATTTT
few	TRBV4-2	-	TRBJ1-2	CASSQVPGHYGYTF	TGTGCCAGCAGCCAAGTCCCGGGGCACTATGGCTACACCTTC
-	TRBV7-2	-	TRBJ2-3	CASSLSQIYTQYF	TGTGCCAGCAGCTTATCCCAAATTTATACGCAGTATTTT
-	TRBV12-3/TRBV12-4	TRBD1	TRBJ2-1	CASSPPDRGYEQFF	TGTGCCAGCAGCCCACCGGACAGGGGGTACGAGCAGTTCTTC
few	TRBV5-5	-	TRBJ2-3	CASTKTSTDTQYF	TGTGCCAGCACAAAAACTAGCACAGATACGCAGTATTTT
-	TRBV6-1	-	TRBJ2-1	CASPGLRSYNEQFF	TGTGCCAGTCCGGGACTCCGGTCCTACAATGAGCAGTTCTTC
few	TRBV7-8	-	TRBJ1-5	CASSLDSHQPQHF	TGTGCCAGCAGCTTAGACAGTCATCAGCCCCAGCATTTT